This T cell receptor (beta chain) was captured by sequencing in a study of blood T cell repertoires in COVID-19. Some clones are missing from TCRdb's copy, which holds only in-frame ones; the method was immunoSEQ multiplex PCR. Among some 81,000 clones listed, about 90% were seen once. CDR1 and CDR2 from the germline V gene are LNHDA and SQIVND (reference sequence). The CDR3 has 14 amino acids. V was pared by 3 bases and J by 1 base, with 1 base of the junction left unmatched. The chain is built from TRBV19 and TRBJ2-3, with 7 nucleotides matching TRBD2. Sample: peripheral blood. This sequence originates from a woman aged 50 to 60 in a cohort sampled during active COVID-19. The CDR3, as DNA: TGTGCCAGTAGTATGGCGGGAGGCACAGATACGCAGTATTTT. Translation: CASSMAGGTDTQYF.